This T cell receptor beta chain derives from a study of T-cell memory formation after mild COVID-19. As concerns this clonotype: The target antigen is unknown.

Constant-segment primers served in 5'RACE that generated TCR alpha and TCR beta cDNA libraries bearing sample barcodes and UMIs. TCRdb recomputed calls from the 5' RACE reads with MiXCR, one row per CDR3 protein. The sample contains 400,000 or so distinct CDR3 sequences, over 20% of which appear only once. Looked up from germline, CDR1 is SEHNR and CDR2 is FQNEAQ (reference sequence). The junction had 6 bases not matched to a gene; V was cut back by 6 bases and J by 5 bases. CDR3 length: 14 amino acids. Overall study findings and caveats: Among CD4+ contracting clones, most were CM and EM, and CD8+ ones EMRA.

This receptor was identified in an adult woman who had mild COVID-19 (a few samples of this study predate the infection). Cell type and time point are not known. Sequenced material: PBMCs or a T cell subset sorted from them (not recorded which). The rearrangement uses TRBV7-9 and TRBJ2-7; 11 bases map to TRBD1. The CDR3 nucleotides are TGTGCCAGCAGGCTGGACAGGGGGCGCAACGAGCAGTACTTC. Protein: CASRLDRGRNEQYF. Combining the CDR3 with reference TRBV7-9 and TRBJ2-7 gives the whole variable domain DTGVSQNPRHKITKRGQNVTFRCDPISEHNRLYWYRQTLGQGPEFLTYFQNEAQLEKSRLLSDRFSAERPKGSFSTLEIQRTEQGDSAMYLCASRLDRGRNEQYFGPGTRLTVT.